This T cell receptor beta chain was documented in a study of blood T cell repertoires in COVID-19. Here immunoSEQ multiplex PCR was the method, and the copy in TCRdb shows in-frame clones only, minus some. This sample has about 52,000 clones, with around 92% found just once. Looked up from germline, CDR1 is MNHEY and CDR2 is SVGAGI. CDR3 length equals 13 residues. V was pared by 7 bases and J by 1 base, with 8 bases between. V gene TRBV6-5 combines with J gene TRBJ1-5; D gene uncertain. Sequencing input: peripheral blood. This TCR was recovered from a man older than 75 with active or convalescent COVID-19. CDR3 amino acids: CASNGESNQPQHF. The CDR3 nucleotides are TGTGCCAGCAACGGGGAGAGCAATCAGCCCCAGCATTTT.